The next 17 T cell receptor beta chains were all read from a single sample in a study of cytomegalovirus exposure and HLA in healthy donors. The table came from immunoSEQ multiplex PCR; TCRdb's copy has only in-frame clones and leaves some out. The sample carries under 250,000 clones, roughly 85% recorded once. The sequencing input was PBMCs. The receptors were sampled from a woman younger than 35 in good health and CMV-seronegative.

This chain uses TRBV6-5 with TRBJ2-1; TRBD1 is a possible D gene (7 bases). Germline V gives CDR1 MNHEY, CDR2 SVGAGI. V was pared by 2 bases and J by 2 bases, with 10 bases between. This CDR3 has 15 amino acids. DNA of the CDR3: TGTGCCAGCAGTTACGCCAGGGGGGCCTACAATGAGCAGTTCTTC. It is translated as CASSYARGAYNEQFF.

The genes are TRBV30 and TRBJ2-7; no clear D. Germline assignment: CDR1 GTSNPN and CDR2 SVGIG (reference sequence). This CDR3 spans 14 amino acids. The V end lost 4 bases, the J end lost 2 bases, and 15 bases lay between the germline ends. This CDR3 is CAWTRSGETYEQYF. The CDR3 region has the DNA TGTGCCTGGACCAGATCTGGAGAAACCTACGAGCAGTACTTC.

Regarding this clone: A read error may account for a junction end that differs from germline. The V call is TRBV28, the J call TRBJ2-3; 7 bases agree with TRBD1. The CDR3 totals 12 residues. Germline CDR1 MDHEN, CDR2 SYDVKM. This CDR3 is CASRRPGTVPAF. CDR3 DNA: TGTGCCAGCAGGCGTCCCGGGACAGTACCTGCTTTT.

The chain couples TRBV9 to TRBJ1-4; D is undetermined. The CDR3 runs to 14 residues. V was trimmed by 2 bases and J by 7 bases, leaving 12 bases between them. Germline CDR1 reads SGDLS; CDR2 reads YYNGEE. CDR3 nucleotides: TGTGCCAGCAGCGTTAAGGGTAGCAGTGAAAAACTGTTTTTT. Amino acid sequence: CASSVKGSSEKLFF.

CDR3 sequence: CASSQSGINSYEQYF. DNA for the CDR3: TGTGCCAGCAGCCAGTCGGGCATTAACTCCTACGAGCAGTACTTC. The chain couples TRBV4-2 to TRBJ2-7, with unresolved D. This CDR3 contains 15 residues. V lost 3 bases, J lost 0 bases, and 12 bases lay in between. Per germline, CDR1 LGHNA and CDR2 YNFKEQ.

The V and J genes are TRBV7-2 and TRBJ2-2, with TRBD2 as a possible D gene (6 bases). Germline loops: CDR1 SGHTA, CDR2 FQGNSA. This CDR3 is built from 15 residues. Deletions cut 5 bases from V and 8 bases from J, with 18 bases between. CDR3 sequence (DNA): TGTGCCAGCAGCGCCAGATCAGCGGGTGCGGGGGAGCTGTTTTTT. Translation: CASSARSAGAGELFF.

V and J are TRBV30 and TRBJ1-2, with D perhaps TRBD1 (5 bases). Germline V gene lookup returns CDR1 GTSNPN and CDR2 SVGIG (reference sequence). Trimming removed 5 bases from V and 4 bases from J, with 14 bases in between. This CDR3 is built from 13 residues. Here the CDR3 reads CAWGGRGGYGYTF. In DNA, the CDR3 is TGTGCCTGGGGGGGACGGGGAGGCTATGGCTACACCTTC.

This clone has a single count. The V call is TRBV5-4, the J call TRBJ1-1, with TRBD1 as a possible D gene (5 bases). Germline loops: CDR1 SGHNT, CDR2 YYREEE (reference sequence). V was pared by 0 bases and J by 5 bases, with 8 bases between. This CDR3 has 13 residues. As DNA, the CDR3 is TGTGCCAGCAGCTTGGGTCGGGGGACTGAAGCTTTCTTT. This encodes CASSLGRGTEAFF.

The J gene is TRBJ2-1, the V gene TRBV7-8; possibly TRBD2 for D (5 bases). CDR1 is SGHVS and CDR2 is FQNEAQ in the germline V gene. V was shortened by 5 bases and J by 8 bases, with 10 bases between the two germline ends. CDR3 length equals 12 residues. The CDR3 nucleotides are TGTGCCAGCAGCCCCGAGAGGGATGAGCAGTTCTTC. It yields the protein CASSPERDEQFF.

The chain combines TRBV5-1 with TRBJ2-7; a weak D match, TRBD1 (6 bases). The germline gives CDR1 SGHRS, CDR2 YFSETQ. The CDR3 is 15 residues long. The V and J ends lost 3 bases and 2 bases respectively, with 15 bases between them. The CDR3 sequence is CASSSPATGTYEQYF. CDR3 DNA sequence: TGCGCCAGCAGCTCCCCCGCGACAGGCACCTACGAGCAGTACTTC.

The CDR3: CAWSVPGQGSEQFF. In nucleotides, the CDR3 is TGTGCCTGGAGTGTACCGGGACAGGGGAGTGAGCAGTTCTTC. The chain employs TRBV30 and TRBJ2-1; TRBD1 matches 10 bases. This CDR3 is built from 14 residues. CDR1 GTSNPN and CDR2 SVGIG come from the germline V gene (reference sequence). Trimming took 0 bases from V and 9 from J; bases not matched to a gene: 5.

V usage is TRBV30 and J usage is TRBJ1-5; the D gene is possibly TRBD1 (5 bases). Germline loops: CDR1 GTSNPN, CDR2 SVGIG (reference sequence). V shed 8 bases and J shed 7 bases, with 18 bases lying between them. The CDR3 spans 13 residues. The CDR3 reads CAGSNGGGQPQHF. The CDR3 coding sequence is TGTGCCGGGTCCAACGGGGGGGGACAGCCCCAGCATTTT.

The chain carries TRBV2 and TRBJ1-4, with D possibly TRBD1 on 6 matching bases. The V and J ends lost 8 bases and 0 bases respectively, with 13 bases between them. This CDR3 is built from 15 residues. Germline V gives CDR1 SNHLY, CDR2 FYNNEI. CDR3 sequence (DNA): TGTGCCAGCGCTGGGGACACATCAACTAATGAAAAACTGTTTTTT. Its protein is CASAGDTSTNEKLFF.

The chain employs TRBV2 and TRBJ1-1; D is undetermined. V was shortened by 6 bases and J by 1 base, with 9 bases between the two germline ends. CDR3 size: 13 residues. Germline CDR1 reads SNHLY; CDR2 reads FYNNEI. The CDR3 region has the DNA TGTGCCAGCAGGGAGGACGGGAACACTGAAGCTTTCTTT. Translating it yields CASREDGNTEAFF.

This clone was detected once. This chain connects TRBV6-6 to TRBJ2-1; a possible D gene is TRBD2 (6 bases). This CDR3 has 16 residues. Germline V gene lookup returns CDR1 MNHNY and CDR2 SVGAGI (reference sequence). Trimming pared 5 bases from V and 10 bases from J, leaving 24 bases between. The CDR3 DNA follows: TGTGCCAGCAGTCCGCCCGGGAGCTCGAGGCCGAAGGAGCAGTTCTTC. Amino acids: CASSPPGSSRPKEQFF.

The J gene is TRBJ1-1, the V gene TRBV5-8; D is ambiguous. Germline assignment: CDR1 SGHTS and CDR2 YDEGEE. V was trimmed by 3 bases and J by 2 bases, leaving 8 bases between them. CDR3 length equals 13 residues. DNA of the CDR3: TGTGCCAGCAGCTGGAGTGTTAACACTGAAGCTTTCTTT. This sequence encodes CASSWSVNTEAFF.

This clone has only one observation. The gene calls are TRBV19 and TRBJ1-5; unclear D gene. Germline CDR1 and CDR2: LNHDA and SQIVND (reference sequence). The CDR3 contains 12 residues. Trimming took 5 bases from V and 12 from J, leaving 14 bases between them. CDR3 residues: CASSAGSPVQHF. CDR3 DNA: TGTGCCAGTAGTGCTGGGTCTCCGGTCCAGCATTTT.